The rows below give T cell receptor beta chains drawn from one sample of a study of cytomegalovirus exposure and HLA in healthy donors. The protocol was immunoSEQ multiplex PCR, while the TCRdb copy is restricted to in-frame clones and leaves out a portion. Here the sample spans around 150,000 clones, around 80% being singletons. The sample taken for sequencing was PBMCs. These receptors came from a boy aged 2 to 10 in good health and CMV-seronegative. The CDR3 runs from the conserved cysteine through the conserved F or W. Each record gives: J gene, clone size, D gene, V gene, CDR3 protein, CDR3 DNA. The D gene is left open where the match is weak. Clone size is given for some rows only: seen once, a few or many times, or a class if the clone is expanded.

j_gene: TRBJ2-2
abundance: few
d_gene: TRBD1
v_gene: TRBV5-1
CDR3aa: CASSLGGQRNTGELFF
CDR3nt: TGCGCCAGCAGCTTGGGGGGACAGAGAAACACCGGGGAGCTGTTTTTT

j_gene: TRBJ1-1
abundance: few
d_gene: -
v_gene: TRBV12-5
CDR3aa: CASSTIYTEAFF
CDR3nt: TGTGCTAGTTCGACAATCTACACTGAAGCTTTCTTT

j_gene: TRBJ2-5
abundance: -
d_gene: -
v_gene: TRBV7-8
CDR3aa: CASSLYGGETQYF
CDR3nt: TGTGCCAGCAGCCTCTACGGAGGGGAGACCCAGTACTTC

j_gene: TRBJ1-2
abundance: -
d_gene: -
v_gene: TRBV6-5
CDR3aa: CASSTGGGYTF
CDR3nt: TGTGCCAGCAGTACGGGGGGTGGCTACACCTTC

j_gene: TRBJ2-1
abundance: -
d_gene: TRBD2
v_gene: TRBV7-9
CDR3aa: CASSYTSGTSGGDEQFF
CDR3nt: TGTGCCAGCAGCTATACATCCGGGACTAGCGGGGGTGATGAGCAGTTCTTC

j_gene: TRBJ2-1
abundance: -
d_gene: TRBD2
v_gene: TRBV7-8
CDR3aa: CASTTASGFNEQFF
CDR3nt: TGTGCCAGCACGACAGCTAGCGGATTTAATGAGCAGTTCTTC

j_gene: TRBJ2-1
abundance: few
d_gene: -
v_gene: TRBV11-2
CDR3aa: CASSQYNEQFF
CDR3nt: TGTGCCAGCAGCCAGTACAATGAGCAGTTCTTC

j_gene: TRBJ1-1
abundance: -
d_gene: TRBD1
v_gene: TRBV7-2
CDR3aa: CASSTRQGFDTEAFF
CDR3nt: TGTGCCAGCAGCACGAGACAGGGATTCGACACTGAAGCTTTCTTT

j_gene: TRBJ1-2
abundance: -
d_gene: -
v_gene: TRBV9
CDR3aa: CASSVFWTGDDGYTF
CDR3nt: TGTGCCAGCAGCGTTTTCTGGACCGGGGATGATGGCTACACCTTC

j_gene: TRBJ1-1
abundance: -
d_gene: -
v_gene: TRBV7-2
CDR3aa: CASSLEGGLMNTEAFF
CDR3nt: TGTGCCAGCAGCTTAGAGGGAGGACTAATGAACACTGAAGCTTTCTTT

j_gene: TRBJ2-5
abundance: -
d_gene: TRBD2
v_gene: TRBV10-3
CDR3aa: CAITRGGAKETQYF
CDR3nt: TGTGCCATCACACGCGGGGGGGCAAAAGAGACCCAGTACTTC

j_gene: TRBJ2-6
abundance: -
d_gene: TRBD2
v_gene: TRBV6-6
CDR3aa: CASSYPAGSGANVLTF
CDR3nt: TGTGCCAGCAGTTACCCAGCGGGATCCGGGGCCAACGTCCTGACTTTC

j_gene: TRBJ2-1
abundance: -
d_gene: TRBD1
v_gene: TRBV28
CDR3aa: CASRPDRGSYNEQFF
CDR3nt: TGTGCCAGCAGACCCGACAGGGGTTCCTACAATGAGCAGTTCTTC

j_gene: TRBJ1-5
abundance: once
d_gene: -
v_gene: TRBV18
CDR3aa: CASSPGSTQPQHF
CDR3nt: TGTGCCAGCTCACCAGGGAGTACGCAGCCCCAGCATTTT

j_gene: TRBJ1-1
abundance: -
d_gene: -
v_gene: TRBV25-1
CDR3aa: CASSEFTGRGSDTEAFF
CDR3nt: TGTGCCAGCAGTGAATTCACAGGGCGCGGGTCGGACACTGAAGCTTTCTTT

j_gene: TRBJ2-7
abundance: -
d_gene: TRBD1
v_gene: TRBV6-5
CDR3aa: CASSFSPTGQGYEQYF
CDR3nt: TGTGCCAGCAGTTTCTCCCCCACGGGACAGGGCTACGAGCAGTACTTC

j_gene: TRBJ1-4
abundance: -
d_gene: -
v_gene: TRBV7-2
CDR3aa: CASSLVTATNEKLFF
CDR3nt: TGTGCCAGCAGCTTAGTTACTGCAACTAATGAAAAACTGTTTTTT

j_gene: TRBJ1-5
abundance: -
d_gene: -
v_gene: TRBV14
CDR3aa: CASSRGLNQPQHF
CDR3nt: TGTGCCAGCAGCCGAGGCCTTAATCAGCCCCAGCATTTT

j_gene: TRBJ1-6
abundance: once
d_gene: -
v_gene: TRBV6-5
CDR3aa: CASSSTGGPLHF
CDR3nt: TGTGCCAGCAGTTCTACGGGAGGCCCCCTCCACTTT

j_gene: TRBJ2-7
abundance: -
d_gene: TRBD1
v_gene: TRBV19
CDR3aa: CASSIGQGAYEQYF
CDR3nt: TGTGCCAGTAGTATCGGACAGGGGGCCTACGAGCAGTACTTC

j_gene: TRBJ1-2
abundance: -
d_gene: -
v_gene: TRBV7-8
CDR3aa: CASTPKAAGYTF
CDR3nt: TGTGCCAGCACCCCTAAAGCCGCTGGCTACACCTTC